The next 13 T cell receptor beta chains were all read from a single sample in a study of control samples from healthy donors and cancer patients. Here immunoSEQ multiplex PCR was the method, and the copy in TCRdb shows in-frame clones only, minus some. The repertoire consists of 70,000 to 85,000 clones, with 75% to 95% occurring once and the leading ten covering approximately 16%. Sequencing was done on a sample of blood. Receptor source: a man aged 45-65 years in good health.

The chain employs TRBV5-1 and TRBJ1-1; no clear D. CDR1 is SGHRS and CDR2 is YFSETQ in the germline V gene. Trimming shortened V by 2 bases and J by 3 bases, and 8 bases separated the two germline ends. The CDR3 totals 13 residues. CDR3 protein: CASSFLGDTEAFF. CDR3 in DNA: TGCGCCAGCAGCTTCTTGGGAGACACTGAAGCTTTCTTT.

The rearrangement links TRBV24-1 to TRBJ2-1; 9 positions agree with TRBD1. V lost 4 bases, J lost 8 bases, and 8 bases stayed unmatched. This CDR3 is 15 amino acids long. Germline CDR1 KGHDR, CDR2 SFDVKD. The CDR3 bases are TGTGCCACCAGTGAGCCCGGGACAGGGTTTTATGAGCAGTTCTTC. Translating gives CATSEPGTGFYEQFF.

The J gene is TRBJ1-2, the V gene TRBV6-4, with 12 bases fitting TRBD1. The CDR3 runs 18 residues. Germline loops: CDR1 MRHNA, CDR2 SNTAGT. The junction had 10 bases not matched to a gene; V was cut back by 0 bases and J by 5 bases. As DNA, the CDR3 is TGTGCCAGCAGTGACTCTGTTCCCCGGGACAGGGGGCAATATGGCTACACCTTC. It translates to CASSDSVPRDRGQYGYTF.

In this sample, this clone turned up a few times. The J gene is TRBJ1-2, the V gene TRBV30; 9 nucleotides match TRBD1. The CDR3 is 15 residues long. Germline assignment: CDR1 GTSNPN and CDR2 SVGIG (reference sequence). V was clipped by 2 bases and J by 4 bases; unmatched bases: 8. CDR3 residues: CAWSLGGQGPYGYTF. CDR3 DNA sequence: TGTGCCTGGAGTCTAGGGGGACAGGGTCCCTATGGCTACACCTTC. Full variable domain (missing parts from reference TRBV30 and TRBJ1-2): SQTIHQWPATLVQPVGSPLSLECTVEGTSNPNLYWYRQAAGRGLQLLFYSVGIGQISSEVPQNLSASRPQDRQFILSSKKLLLSDSGFYLCAWSLGGQGPYGYTFGSGTRLTVV.

The V gene is TRBV6-2 or TRBV6-3, the J gene TRBJ2-1; tentative D call: TRBD2 (6 bases). CDR3 size: 12 residues. In germline, CDR1 is MNHEY, CDR2 SVGEGT. With 4 bases removed from V and 10 bases from J, the gap between germline ends came to 11 bases. This CDR3 is CASSFGRYEQFF. The CDR3 DNA reads as TGTGCCAGCAGTTTTGGGAGGTACGAGCAGTTCTTC.

The V and J genes are TRBV5-1 and TRBJ2-2; D not resolved. From germline, CDR1 is SGHRS and CDR2 YFSETQ. CDR3 length: 14 amino acids. Trimming took off 2 bases at V and 2 bases at J, with 7 bases between the two ends. CDR3 bases: TGCGCCAGCAGCTTCAGATACAACACCGGGGAGCTGTTTTTT. Amino acid sequence: CASSFRYNTGELFF.

The chain's CDR3 is CASFRTGLGYGYTF. The CDR3 DNA sequence: TGTGCCAGTTTTCGGACAGGGTTAGGCTATGGCTACACCTTC. The rearrangement uses TRBV6-5 and TRBJ1-2, with 8 bases fitting TRBD1. Trimming at V came to 9 bases and at J to 4 bases, leaving 10 bases not matched to a gene. The CDR3 loop spans 14 amino acids. Germline V lookup: CDR1 MNHEY, CDR2 SVGAGI.

The gene calls are TRBV11-2 and TRBJ1-6, with a tentative D call TRBD1 (5 bases). This CDR3 contains 14 residues. The germline CDR1 and CDR2 sequences are SGHAT and FQNNGV. Trimming took off 2 bases at V and 12 bases at J, with 14 bases between the two ends. CDR3 sequence reads: CASSLFGLGGPLHF. Here the CDR3 DNA reads TGTGCCAGCAGCTTATTCGGTCTCGGGGGACCCCTCCACTTT. Full variable domain (outside the CDR3, taken from reference TRBV11-2 and TRBJ1-6): EAGVAQSPRYKIIEKRQSVAFWCNPISGHATLYWYQQILGQGPKLLIQFQNNGVVDDSQLPKDRFSAERLKGVDSTLKIQPAKLEDSAVYLCASSLFGLGGPLHFGNGTRLTVT.

The rearrangement links TRBV27 to TRBJ2-7, with D uncertain. Germline values: CDR1 MNHEY, CDR2 SMNVEV (reference sequence). V was cut by 5 bases and J by 0 bases, with 5 bases left in between. The CDR3 length is 12 residues. The CDR3 loop is CASSDLSYEQYF. In DNA form, the CDR3 reads TGTGCCAGCAGTGACCTCTCCTACGAGCAGTACTTC.

This rearrangement joins TRBV14 to TRBJ1-2; D not resolved. The germline V gene has CDR1 SGHDN and CDR2 FVKESK. The length of the CDR3 is 13 residues. The V gene lost 0 bases and the J gene lost 0 bases, with 2 bases spanning the gap. Here the CDR3 reads CASSQETNYGYTF. The CDR3 coding sequence is TGTGCCAGCAGCCAAGAGACTAACTATGGCTACACCTTC.

V is TRBV5-1 and J is TRBJ1-2; 8 nucleotides align to TRBD1. J was trimmed by 0 bases and V by 6 bases; bases with no gene match: 7. Germline V gives CDR1 SGHRS, CDR2 YFSETQ. The CDR3 runs to 15 residues. The CDR3 DNA reads TGCGCCAGCAAGGACAGGGACTCCGCTAACTATGGCTACACCTTC. Amino acids: CASKDRDSANYGYTF.

The chain is built from TRBV3-1 (or the pseudogene TRBV3-2) and TRBJ1-4; 10 bases fit TRBD1. This CDR3 spans 15 amino acids. CDR1 and CDR2 (germline): LGHDT, YNNKEL (reference sequence). The V segment lost 3 bases and the J segment 8 bases; nucleotides outside the gene matches: 6. The CDR3 region is CASSHPGTGDEKLFF. As DNA, the CDR3 is TGTGCCAGCAGCCACCCTGGGACAGGGGACGAAAAACTGTTTTTT.

This chain connects TRBV6-6 to TRBJ1-2, with TRBD1 identical over 11 bases. The V segment lost 5 bases and the J segment 8 bases; nucleotides outside the gene matches: 4. The CDR3 consists of 13 residues. In germline, CDR1 is MNHNY, CDR2 SVGAGI (reference sequence). The CDR3 loop is CASSKDRGRGYTF. The CDR3 nucleotides are TGTGCCAGCAGTAAGGACAGGGGGCGAGGCTACACCTTC.